This T cell receptor beta chain was captured by sequencing in a study of Graves' ophthalmopathy and Graves' hyperthyroidism. Study observations and caveats: Blood also contained most of the expanded thyroid clonotypes above 0.001 frequency.

On this clonotype itself: The antigen is undetermined.

Hyperthyroidism patients had new diagnoses, durations under 2 months, and ages of 18 to 65. No donor had other autoimmune disease, uncontrolled infection, pregnancy or lactation. RNA transcripts were the template, and TCR beta CDR3 regions were amplified from them. HTBI primers served in a first-round RT-PCR, which a second-round multiplex PCR followed. TCRdb used MiXCR to reprocess the multiplex PCR reads, holding one entry per CDR3 protein. The table lists approximately 410,000 distinct CDR3 sequences, 15% of them singletons. The CDR3 totals 18 residues. Germline CDR1 and CDR2: MGHRA and YSYEKL. The ends were cut back, 0 bases at V and 4 bases at J, with 21 bases in the middle.

The chain employs TRBV4-1 and TRBJ1-1; D might be TRBD1 (5 bases). The TCR comes from a woman in her late teens or twenties with stable Graves' hyperthyroidism. The sequencing sample was made of peripheral blood. The CDR3 spells CASSQDGGAPLAGTEAFF. The CDR3 nucleotides are TGCGCCAGCAGCCAAGATGGTGGGGCACCACTTGCCGGCACTGAAGCTTTCTTT.